This T cell receptor (beta chain) was captured in a study of technical replicates of blood from several donors. Some clones are missing from TCRdb's copy, which holds only in-frame ones; the method was immunoSEQ multiplex PCR. The table shows about 34,000 clones, with just over 90% occurring only once. Per the germline V gene, CDR1 is SGHRS and CDR2 is YFSETQ. The CDR3 sequence is 17 residues long. Losses at the gene ends were 4 bases for V and 4 bases for J; bases not matched to a gene: 9. The chain recombines TRBV5-1 with TRBJ2-2; 11 nucleotides agree with TRBD1. The clonotype originates from a human donor in good health. Some clones in this sample may be carry-over from other donors' samples. The sample was PBMCs. CDR3 in amino acids: CASSRLGQGESTGELFF. CDR3 sequence (DNA): TGCGCCAGCAGCAGACTGGGACAGGGGGAGAGCACCGGGGAGCTGTTTTTT.